These 14 T cell receptor beta chains were all obtained from the same sample, sequenced in a study of T cells after yellow fever vaccination. TCRdb processed the 5' RACE reads anew with MiXCR; each CDR3 protein has one entry. Here the sample spans about 320,000 distinct CDR3 sequences, around 10% being singletons. The starting material was CD4+ T cells sorted from PBMCs, obtained 45 days after the yellow fever booster vaccination. These TCRs come from a man aged 18 to 30 who received the YFV17D yellow fever vaccine.

The chain couples TRBV3-1 to TRBJ2-3, with 9 bases lining up with TRBD2. Germline V gene lookup returns CDR1 LGHDT and CDR2 YNNKEL (reference sequence). The length of the CDR3 is 12 residues. With V trimmed by 4 bases and J by 15 bases, 8 bases remained unmatched. The CDR3 sequence is CASSRIAGDQYF. The CDR3, as DNA: TGTGCCAGCAGCCGAATAGCGGGGGATCAATATTTT.

This chain joins TRBV28 and TRBJ1-5, with 7 bases identical to TRBD1. The CDR3 is made up of 14 amino acids. CDR1 and CDR2 (germline): MDHEN, SYDVKM. V lost 6 bases to trimming and J lost 5 bases; unmatched junction nucleotides: 7. The CDR3 loop reads CASRSPTGYQPQHF. CDR3 sequence (DNA): TGTGCCAGCAGGTCCCCGACAGGGTATCAGCCCCAGCATTTT. The complete variable domain, with remaining parts taken from reference TRBV28 and TRBJ1-5, reads DVKVTQSSRYLVKRTGEKVFLECVQDMDHENMFWYRQDPGLGLRLIYFSYDVKMKEKGDIPEGYSVSREKKERFSLILESASTNQTSMYLCASRSPTGYQPQHFGDGTRLSIL.

Many counts were recorded for this clonotype. The chain is built from TRBV12-3 or TRBV12-4 and TRBJ1-2; tentative D call: TRBD1 (6 bases). Trimming took off 6 bases at V and 6 bases at J, with 14 bases between the two ends. This CDR3 has 13 residues. Here the CDR3 reads CASRTGAVDGYTF. The CDR3 nucleotides read TGTGCCAGCAGGACAGGCGCTGTCGATGGCTACACCTTC.

The chain couples TRBV29-1 to TRBJ1-1; TRBD1 agrees at 7 bases. This CDR3 has 13 amino acids. Losses at the gene ends were 4 bases for V and 4 bases for J; bases not matched to a gene: 6. Germline lookup yields CDR1 SQVTM and CDR2 ANQGSEA. The CDR3 bases are TGCAGCGTTGCGTCAGGGGGTTTCACTGAAGCTTTCTTT. Amino acids: CSVASGGFTEAFF.

This clonotype was counted between two and nine times. This chain connects TRBV25-1 to TRBJ1-6; D ambiguous. Per germline, CDR1 MGHDK and CDR2 SYGVNS. The V gene lost 7 bases and the J gene lost 7 bases, with 14 bases spanning the gap. CDR3 length: 14 amino acids. The CDR3 DNA is TGTGCCAGCATTAGTGAGGTGGGAAATTCACCCCTCCACTTT. Its translation: CASISEVGNSPLHF.

The table lists this clonotype with a few counts. The chain carries TRBV6-2 or TRBV6-3 and TRBJ1-6; D remains unclear. Germline-derived CDR1 and CDR2 are MNHEY and SVGEGT. The CDR3 length is 13 residues. V gave up 11 bases and J gave up 10 bases, with 18 bases separating them. The CDR3 nucleotides are TGTGCCGTCGGTTGGGGTGGGGAGTCACCCCTCCACTTT. As protein: CAVGWGGESPLHF.

There are many counts of this clonotype. V usage is TRBV7-8 and J usage is TRBJ2-7; perhaps TRBD1 as D (5 bases). CDR3 length: 13 amino acids. The V gene's germline CDR1 is SGHVS and CDR2 FQNEAQ. V was cut by 5 bases and J by 6 bases, with 14 bases left in between. CDR3 bases: TGTGCCAGCAGCGCCAACCCAGGGCTCGAGCAGTACTTC. It codes for CASSANPGLEQYF. The full variable domain, with the rest looked up from reference TRBV7-8 and TRBJ2-7, is GAGVSQSPRYKVAKRGQDVALRCDPISGHVSLFWYQQALGQGPEFLTYFQNEAQLDKSGLPSDRFFAERPEGSVSTLKIQRTQQEDSAVYLCASSANPGLEQYFGPGTRLTVT.

The table lists this clonotype with a few counts. The chain recombines TRBV5-8 with TRBJ1-5, with D unclear. The V end was cut by 2 bases, the J end by 0 bases, with 9 bases between. The CDR3 consists of 15 residues. CDR1 and CDR2 (germline): SGHTS, YDEGEE. The CDR3 sequence: CASSLGDYSNQPQHF. CDR3 coding DNA: TGTGCCAGCAGCTTAGGAGATTATAGCAATCAGCCCCAGCATTTT.

This clonotype has at least ten counts. The V gene is TRBV12-3 or TRBV12-4, the J gene TRBJ1-1, with 8 bases matching TRBD1. Trimming removed 4 bases from V and 0 bases from J; junction bases left unmatched: 7. The CDR3 totals 16 residues. CDR3 sequence reads: CASSSGQGLLNTEAFF. The CDR3 coding sequence is TGTGCCAGCAGTTCTGGACAGGGCCTCTTGAACACTGAAGCTTTCTTT.

This clonotype was detected a few times. J is TRBJ2-2 and V is TRBV7-2; TRBD1 is a possible D gene (5 bases). Trimming pared 1 base from V and 1 base from J, leaving 10 bases between. The CDR3 is 16 residues long. Per germline, CDR1 SGHTA and CDR2 FQGNSA. CDR3 residues: CASSLVAGMNTGELFF. CDR3 coding DNA: TGTGCCAGCAGCTTAGTCGCAGGGATGAACACCGGGGAGCTGTTTTTT.

This clonotype was detected ten times or more. V is TRBV7-2 and J is TRBJ2-3; D may be TRBD2 (5 bases). The germline V and J ends were trimmed by 5 bases and 4 bases, with 28 bases remaining between them. Per the germline V gene, CDR1 is SGHTA and CDR2 is FQGNSA. The CDR3 loop spans 19 amino acids. CDR3 nucleotide sequence: TGTGCCAGCAGCCAGACTATAAGCAACTTCTGGCAAATGTCAGATACGCAGTATTTT. This translates into CASSQTISNFWQMSDTQYF.

This clonotype was counted ten times or more. The gene calls are TRBV3-1 and TRBJ2-4, with D tentatively TRBD1 or TRBD2 (5 bases each). The germline CDR1 and CDR2 sequences are LGHDT and YNNKEL (reference sequence). This CDR3 comprises 14 residues. V was shortened by 2 bases and J by 5 bases, with 10 bases between the two germline ends. The CDR3 nucleotides are TGTGCCAGCAGCCAACGGGACGGAGAAAACATTCAGTACTTC. This gives the protein CASSQRDGENIQYF.

The CDR3 coding sequence is TGCGCCAGCAGCCAGCCACGACAGGGGTGGGTGGAAAAACTGTTTTTT. It codes for CASSQPRQGWVEKLFF. V and J are TRBV4-1 and TRBJ1-4; 8 nucleotides align to TRBD1. After removal of 3 bases from V and 8 bases from J, the junction contained 11 bases not matched to a gene. Germline values: CDR1 MGHRA, CDR2 YSYEKL. The CDR3 contains 16 residues.

Many counts were recorded for this clonotype. V gene TRBV5-6 combines with J gene TRBJ2-3, with D unresolved. V gave up 1 base and J gave up 4 bases, with 10 bases separating them. From germline, CDR1 is SGHDT and CDR2 YYEEEE. The CDR3 totals 14 residues. In DNA, the CDR3 is TGTGCCAGCAGCTTGATCTCATCCTCAGATACGCAGTATTTT. Protein product: CASSLISSSDTQYF.